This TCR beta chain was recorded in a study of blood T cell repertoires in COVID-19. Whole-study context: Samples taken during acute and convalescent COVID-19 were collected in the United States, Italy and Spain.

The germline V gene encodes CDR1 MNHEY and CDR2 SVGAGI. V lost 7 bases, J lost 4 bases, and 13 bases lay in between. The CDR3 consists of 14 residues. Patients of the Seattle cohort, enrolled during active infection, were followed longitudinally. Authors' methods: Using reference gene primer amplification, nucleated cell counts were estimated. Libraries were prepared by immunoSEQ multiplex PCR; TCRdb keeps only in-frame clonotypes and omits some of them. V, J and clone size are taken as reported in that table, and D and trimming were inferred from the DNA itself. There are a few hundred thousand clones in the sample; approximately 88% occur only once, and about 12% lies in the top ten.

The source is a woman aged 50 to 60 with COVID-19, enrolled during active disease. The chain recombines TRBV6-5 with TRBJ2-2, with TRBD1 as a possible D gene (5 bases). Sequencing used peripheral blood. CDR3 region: CASTEVRATGELFF. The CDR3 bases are TGTGCCAGCACCGAGGTCAGGGCCACCGGGGAGCTGTTTTTT.